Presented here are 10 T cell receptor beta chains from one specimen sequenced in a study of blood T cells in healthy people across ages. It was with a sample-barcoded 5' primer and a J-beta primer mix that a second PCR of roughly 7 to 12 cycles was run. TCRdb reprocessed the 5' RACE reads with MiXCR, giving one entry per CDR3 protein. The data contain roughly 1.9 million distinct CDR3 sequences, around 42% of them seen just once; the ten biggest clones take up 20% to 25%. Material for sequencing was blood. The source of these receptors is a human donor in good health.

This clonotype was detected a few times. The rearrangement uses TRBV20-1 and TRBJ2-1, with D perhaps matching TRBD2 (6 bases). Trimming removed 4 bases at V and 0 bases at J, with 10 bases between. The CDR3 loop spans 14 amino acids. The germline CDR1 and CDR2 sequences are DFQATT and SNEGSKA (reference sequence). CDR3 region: CSAKRRGSYNEQFF. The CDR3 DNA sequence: TGCAGTGCTAAAAGGCGGGGCTCCTACAATGAGCAGTTCTTC.

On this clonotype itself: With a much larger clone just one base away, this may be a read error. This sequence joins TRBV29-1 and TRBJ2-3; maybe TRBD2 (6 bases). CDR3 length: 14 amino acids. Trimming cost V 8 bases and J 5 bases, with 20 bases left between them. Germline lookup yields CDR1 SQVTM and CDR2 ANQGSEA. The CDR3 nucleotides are TGCAGCATGACACGATGGCCGGGGGAAGATACGCAGTATTTT. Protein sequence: CSMTRWPGEDTQYF.

The CDR3 loop is CSARGGGGFLLGQYF. The CDR3 bases are TGCAGTGCTAGAGGGGGAGGGGGGTTCCTCCTAGGGCAGTATTTT. The chain has TRBV20-1 and TRBJ2-3, with D maybe TRBD2 (7 bases). Germline V CDR1 and CDR2: DFQATT, SNEGSKA (reference sequence). Trimming stripped 1 base from V and 11 bases from J, with 22 bases between. CDR3 size: 15 residues.

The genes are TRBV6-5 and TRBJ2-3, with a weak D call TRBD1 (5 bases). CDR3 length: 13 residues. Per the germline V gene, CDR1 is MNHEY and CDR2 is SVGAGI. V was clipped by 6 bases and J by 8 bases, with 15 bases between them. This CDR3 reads CASSQKGLGTQYF. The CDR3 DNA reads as TGTGCCAGCAGCCAAAAGGGGCTCGGTACGCAGTATTTT.

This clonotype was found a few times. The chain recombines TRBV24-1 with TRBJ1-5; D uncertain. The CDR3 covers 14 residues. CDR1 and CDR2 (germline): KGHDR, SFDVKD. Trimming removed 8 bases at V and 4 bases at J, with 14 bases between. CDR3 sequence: CATKLGIGNQPQHF. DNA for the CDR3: TGTGCCACCAAATTGGGGATTGGGAATCAGCCCCAGCATTTT.

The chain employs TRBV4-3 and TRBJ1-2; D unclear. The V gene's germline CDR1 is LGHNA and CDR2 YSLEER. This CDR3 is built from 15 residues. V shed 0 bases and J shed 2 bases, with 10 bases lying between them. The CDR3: CASSQESRWNYGYTF. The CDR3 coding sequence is TGCGCCAGCAGCCAAGAGTCCCGTTGGAACTATGGCTACACCTTC.

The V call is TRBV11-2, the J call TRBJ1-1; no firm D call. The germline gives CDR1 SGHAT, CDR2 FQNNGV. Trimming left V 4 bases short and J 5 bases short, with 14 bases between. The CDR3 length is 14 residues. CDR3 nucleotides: TGTGCCAGCAGCTCCAAACGGGGAGAGACTGAAGCTTTCTTT. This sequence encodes CASSSKRGETEAFF.

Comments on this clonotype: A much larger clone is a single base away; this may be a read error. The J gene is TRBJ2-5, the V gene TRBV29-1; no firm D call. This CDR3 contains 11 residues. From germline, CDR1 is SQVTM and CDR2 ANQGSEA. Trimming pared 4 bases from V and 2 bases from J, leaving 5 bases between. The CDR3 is CSVVQQETQYF. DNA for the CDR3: TGCAGCGTTGTACAGCAAGAGACCCAGTACTTC.

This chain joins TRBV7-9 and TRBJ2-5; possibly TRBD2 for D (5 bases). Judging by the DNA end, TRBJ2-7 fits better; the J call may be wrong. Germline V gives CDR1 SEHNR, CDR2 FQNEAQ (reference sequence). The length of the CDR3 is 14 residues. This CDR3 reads CASSLGPGLYEQYF. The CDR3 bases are TGTGCCAGCAGCTTAGGTCCGGGATTATACGAGCAGTACTTC.

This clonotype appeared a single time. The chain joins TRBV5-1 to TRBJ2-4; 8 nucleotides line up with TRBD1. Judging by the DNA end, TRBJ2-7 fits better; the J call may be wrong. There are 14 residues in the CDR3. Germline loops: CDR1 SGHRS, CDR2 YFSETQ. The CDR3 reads CASSLSGQGIEQYF. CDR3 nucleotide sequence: TGCGCCAGCAGCTTGTCCGGACAGGGTATCGAGCAGTACTTC.